The rows below give T cell receptor beta chains drawn from one sample of a study of blood T cell repertoires in COVID-19. Assay: immunoSEQ multiplex PCR; the TCRdb copy retains only in-frame clones and omits some. The sample lists about 20,000 clones, 70% to 90% occurring once. Material for sequencing was peripheral blood. The receptors were gathered from a man in his forties or fifties with active COVID-19. The CDR3 runs from the conserved cysteine through the conserved F or W.

J gene	V gene	CDR3 protein
TRBJ1-1	TRBV12-3/TRBV12-4	CASSLRLNTEAFF
TRBJ2-2	TRBV7-2	CASSPGTGYLTGELFF
TRBJ1-4	TRBV2	CASRGVSARNPFF
TRBJ2-3	TRBV7-2	CASSLSRPGTDTQYF
TRBJ2-1	TRBV24-1	CATSARRGSGAYNEQFF
TRBJ1-5	TRBV5-1	CASSPLGVFQPQHF
TRBJ2-5	TRBV14	CASSPLGRQETQYF
TRBJ1-2	TRBV6-5	CASSYSNSLGYTF
TRBJ1-1	TRBV5-1	CASSLGQTNTEAFF
TRBJ1-1	TRBV7-9	CASSLGRGLVFAFF